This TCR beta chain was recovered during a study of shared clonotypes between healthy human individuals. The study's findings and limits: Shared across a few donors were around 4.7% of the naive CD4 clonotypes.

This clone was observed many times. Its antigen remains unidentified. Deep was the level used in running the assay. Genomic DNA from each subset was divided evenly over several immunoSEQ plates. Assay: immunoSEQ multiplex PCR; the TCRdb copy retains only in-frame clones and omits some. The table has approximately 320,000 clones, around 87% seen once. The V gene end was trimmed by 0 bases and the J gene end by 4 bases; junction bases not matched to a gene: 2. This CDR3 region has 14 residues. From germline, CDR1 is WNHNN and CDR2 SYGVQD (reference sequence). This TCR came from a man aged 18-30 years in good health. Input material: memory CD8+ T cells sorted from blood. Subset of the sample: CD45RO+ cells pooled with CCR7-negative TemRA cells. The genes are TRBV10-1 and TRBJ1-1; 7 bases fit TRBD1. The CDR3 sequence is CASSESYRGTEAFF. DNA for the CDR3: TGCGCCAGCAGTGAGTCCTACAGGGGCACTGAAGCTTTCTTT.